These 5 T cell receptor beta chains originate from one sample sequenced in a study of CD8+CD57+ T cells in acquired aplastic anemia. Genomic DNA served as template for TCR beta VDJ and CDR3 profiling. TCRdb called the reads again in MiXCR, with one record for every CDR3 protein. The top ten hold around 1.8% of the sample, which has under 200,000 distinct CDR3 sequences, roughly 50% seen once. The sequenced patients had an expansion of CD8+CD57+ cells seen by flow cytometry. Sequencing was done on a sample of sorted CD4+, CD8+, or CD8+CD57+ T cells (not recorded which) from PBMCs. The receptor set was obtained from a human donor with aplastic anemia.

This clonotype has only one observation. The V gene is TRBV20-1, the J gene TRBJ2-1; D uncertain. The ends were cut back, 5 bases at V and 2 bases at J, with 10 bases in the middle. In germline, CDR1 is DFQATT, CDR2 SNEGSKA (reference sequence). The CDR3 runs 13 residues. The CDR3 bases are TGCAGTGCTCATAACAGCACCTACAATGAGCAGTTCTTC. Amino acid sequence: CSAHNSTYNEQFF.

This clonotype turned up a few times. The rearrangement uses TRBV3-1 and TRBJ2-1; possible D gene TRBD2, 5 bases. This CDR3 spans 15 amino acids. The V end lost 4 bases, the J end lost 3 bases, and 13 bases lay between the germline ends. CDR1 and CDR2 (germline): LGHDT, YNNKEL (reference sequence). CDR3 coding DNA: TGTGCCAGCAGCCCCCGGGGAATGGTCTACAATGAGCAGTTCTTC. This sequence encodes CASSPRGMVYNEQFF.

This clonotype was seen only a few times. This rearrangement joins TRBV27 to TRBJ2-3, with TRBD2 matching 10 bases. This CDR3 has 14 residues. CDR1 MNHEY and CDR2 SMNVEV come from the germline V gene (reference sequence). Trimming removed 2 bases from V and 4 bases from J; junction bases left unmatched: 0. CDR3 residues: CASSLLAGADTQYF. In DNA, the CDR3 is TGTGCCAGCAGTTTACTAGCGGGAGCAGATACGCAGTATTTT.

For the CDR3, the DNA is TGCAGCGTTTTGGTGAACACTGAAGCTTTCTTT. Translated, it gives CSVLVNTEAFF. The V call is TRBV29-1, the J call TRBJ1-1; D is uncertain. Germline CDR1 and CDR2: SQVTM and ANQGSEA. The CDR3 totals 11 residues. Trimming shortened V by 5 bases and J by 0 bases, and 4 bases separated the two germline ends.

The rearrangement uses TRBV20-1 and TRBJ2-1; no clear D gene. Per germline, CDR1 DFQATT and CDR2 SNEGSKA (reference sequence). The CDR3 has 14 residues. The V end was cut by 0 bases, the J end by 0 bases, with 6 bases between. The CDR3 coding sequence is TGCAGTGCTAGAGACTGGGTCTCCTACAATGAGCAGTTCTTC. This translates into CSARDWVSYNEQFF.